A single sample is the source of the 30 T cell receptor beta chains below, sequenced in a study of blood T cell repertoires in COVID-19. Using immunoSEQ multiplex PCR, the repertoire was profiled, and TCRdb retains in-frame clones only, with some absent. The repertoire holds about 70,000 clones, with more than 60% as singletons. The sample consisted of peripheral blood. All receptors come from a human donor in a cohort sampled during active COVID-19.

This chain connects TRBV6-5 to TRBJ1-1, with TRBD1 matching 7 bases. J lost 4 bases, V lost 6 bases, and 5 bases had no gene match. The CDR3 has 13 amino acids. The germline V gene encodes CDR1 MNHEY and CDR2 SVGAGI. In nucleotides, the CDR3 is TGTGCCAGCAGGACAGGGAGGAGCACTGAAGCTTTCTTT. Its protein is CASRTGRSTEAFF.

The chain uses TRBV9 and TRBJ2-7; 9 nucleotides line up with TRBD1. Per the germline V gene, CDR1 is SGDLS and CDR2 is YYNGEE. The ends lost 4 bases at V and 3 bases at J; junction bases unmatched: 2. The CDR3 is 13 residues long. The CDR3 reads CASSRGQGYEQYF. CDR3 nucleotides: TGTGCCAGCAGCCGGGGACAGGGCTACGAGCAGTACTTC.

The chain has TRBV5-6 and TRBJ2-7; D possibly corresponds to TRBD2 (5 bases). CDR1 and CDR2 (germline): SGHDT, YYEEEE. Trimming took 2 bases from V and 1 from J, leaving 10 bases between them. The CDR3 sequence is 14 residues long. The CDR3 spells CASSFVTGSYEQYF. The DNA for the CDR3 is TGTGCCAGCAGCTTCGTAACGGGGTCCTACGAGCAGTACTTC. The variable domain in full, with the rest retrieved from reference TRBV5-6 and TRBJ2-7, is DAGVTQSPTHLIKTRGQQVTLRCSPKSGHDTVSWYQQALGQGPQFIFQYYEEEERQRGNFPDRFSGHQFPNYSSELNVNALLLGDSALYLCASSFVTGSYEQYFGPGTRLTVT.

This chain links TRBV19 with TRBJ1-4; D might be TRBD1 (6 bases). The CDR3 has 15 amino acids. Germline CDR1 LNHDA, CDR2 SQIVND (reference sequence). The V and J ends lost 6 bases and 5 bases respectively, with 16 bases between them. CDR3 protein: CASSMGAYRNEKLFF. In nucleotides, the CDR3 is TGTGCCAGTAGCATGGGGGCGTACCGAAATGAAAAACTGTTTTTT.

This clone was observed once. The chain employs TRBV6-5 and TRBJ1-4, with no clear D. CDR1 and CDR2 (germline): MNHEY, SVGAGI. The ends were cut back, 4 bases at V and 0 bases at J, with 6 bases in the middle. The CDR3 has 14 amino acids. CDR3: CASSSQTTNEKLFF. The CDR3 nucleotides are TGTGCCAGCAGTTCGCAGACAACTAATGAAAAACTGTTTTTT.

The chain employs TRBV19 and TRBJ1-5; a possible D gene is TRBD1 (5 bases). The CDR3 loop spans 14 amino acids. With 3 bases removed from V and 11 bases from J, the gap between germline ends came to 17 bases. Per germline, CDR1 LNHDA and CDR2 SQIVND (reference sequence). For the CDR3, the DNA is TGTGCCAGTAGTATGAATGGGGGTTCGGGGGCCCAGCATTTT. Its protein product is CASSMNGGSGAQHF.

The J gene is TRBJ2-3, the V gene TRBV7-9, with 8 bases lining up with TRBD1. The germline V gene has CDR1 SEHNR and CDR2 FQNEAQ (reference sequence). The J segment lost 6 bases and the V segment lost 0 bases, leaving 5 bases of the junction unmatched. The CDR3 covers 15 residues. The CDR3 DNA reads as TGTGCCAGCAGCTTAGCACGGACAGGGTGGGATACGCAGTATTTT. Protein product: CASSLARTGWDTQYF.

The V gene is TRBV29-1, the J gene TRBJ1-1; D perhaps matches TRBD1 (5 bases). CDR3 length: 13 residues. The V end was cut by 7 bases, the J end by 3 bases, with 15 bases between. Germline V gives CDR1 SQVTM, CDR2 ANQGSEA. The CDR3 DNA reads TGCAGCGCCTCCTCGGGGGTCTACACTGAAGCTTTCTTT. Amino acids: CSASSGVYTEAFF.

The gene calls are TRBV28 and TRBJ2-7; D is perhaps TRBD2 (5 bases). V lost 2 bases to trimming and J lost 4 bases, with 12 bases between them. This CDR3 comprises 14 residues. Germline CDR1 reads MDHEN; CDR2 reads SYDVKM. DNA of the CDR3: TGTGCCAGCAGTTTAGGGAGCATTTATTACGAGCAGTACTTC. Amino acid sequence: CASSLGSIYYEQYF.

CDR3 in DNA: TGTGCCAGCAGCTTAGGAGAAAATCAGCCCCAGCATTTT. As protein: CASSLGENQPQHF. The chain has TRBV7-9 and TRBJ1-5; no clear D. This CDR3 has 13 residues. Trimming removed 1 base at V and 4 bases at J, with 5 bases between. Germline CDR1 and CDR2: SEHNR and FQNEAQ (reference sequence).

V and J are TRBV7-9 and TRBJ2-2; D gene unclear. V dropped 5 bases and J dropped 3 bases, with 10 bases sitting between them. CDR1 and CDR2 (germline): SEHNR, FQNEAQ (reference sequence). This CDR3 is 14 amino acids long. As DNA, the CDR3 is TGTGCCAGCAGCCTGAATCGGGACACCGGGGAGCTGTTTTTT. Its translation: CASSLNRDTGELFF.

The chain uses TRBV7-9 and TRBJ2-7; D possibly corresponds to TRBD1 (5 bases). Trimming took off 5 bases at V and 3 bases at J, with 14 bases between the two ends. Germline values: CDR1 SEHNR, CDR2 FQNEAQ (reference sequence). The CDR3 runs 14 residues. Here the CDR3 reads CASSPDSSFYEQYF. The CDR3 nucleotides are TGTGCCAGCAGCCCCGACAGCTCTTTCTACGAGCAGTACTTC.

V is TRBV20-1 and J is TRBJ2-1, with D hard to call. Germline CDR1 reads DFQATT; CDR2 reads SNEGSKA (reference sequence). Trimming removed 3 bases from V and 4 bases from J, with 4 bases in between. There are 11 residues in the CDR3. CDR3 amino acids: CSASGYNEQFF. The CDR3 DNA sequence: TGCAGTGCTAGCGGTTACAATGAGCAGTTCTTC.

The gene calls are TRBV2 and TRBJ1-1; TRBD1 matches 7 bases. The CDR3 loop spans 14 amino acids. Per the germline V gene, CDR1 is SNHLY and CDR2 is FYNNEI. The V and J ends lost 6 bases and 3 bases, in that order; junction bases with no gene match: 7. CDR3 in DNA: TGTGCCAGCAGCGAACAGGGGATCTACACTGAAGCTTTCTTT. Protein: CASSEQGIYTEAFF.

The chain employs TRBV7-8 and TRBJ1-6; 7 bases map to TRBD1. The J segment lost 10 bases and the V segment lost 2 bases, leaving 8 bases of the junction unmatched. CDR1 is SGHVS and CDR2 is FQNEAQ in the germline V gene. This CDR3 is built from 15 residues. The CDR3 protein is CASSLRPGGHSPLHF. CDR3 nucleotides: TGTGCCAGCAGCTTACGTCCAGGGGGGCACTCACCCCTCCACTTT.

The chain carries TRBV5-8 and TRBJ1-5; 7 nucleotides match TRBD1. V lost 0 bases and J lost 2; bases outside the gene matches: 11. The CDR3 extends over 18 amino acids. Looked up from germline, CDR1 is SGHTS and CDR2 is YDEGEE. The CDR3 region has the DNA TGTGCCAGCAGCTTGGCGGCAGGGGGAACATCGGGCAATCAGCCCCAGCATTTT. Its translation: CASSLAAGGTSGNQPQHF.

This chain links TRBV3-1 (or the pseudogene TRBV3-2) with TRBJ1-2; a possible D gene is TRBD1 (5 bases). The CDR3 extends over 13 amino acids. Trimming removed 4 bases at V and 8 bases at J, with 14 bases between. Germline lookup yields CDR1 LGHDT and CDR2 YNNKEL (reference sequence). CDR3 nucleotide sequence: TGTGCCAGCAGCCCCGTGGGGCCGAGGGGCTACACCTTC. The encoded protein is CASSPVGPRGYTF.

The V call is TRBV14, the J call TRBJ2-5, with a possible D match to TRBD2 (6 bases). V lost 4 bases and J 3 bases, leaving 15 bases between the germline ends. This CDR3 has 15 amino acids. CDR1 is SGHDN, CDR2 FVKESK, per germline. This CDR3 is CASSRHGRSKETQYF. In DNA form, the CDR3 reads TGTGCCAGCAGCCGTCACGGGAGAAGTAAAGAGACCCAGTACTTC.

This CDR3 reads CASSEWAGTGVADEQYF. In DNA, the CDR3 is TGTGCCAGCAGTGAATGGGCGGGGACAGGGGTAGCGGACGAGCAGTACTTC. V usage is TRBV25-1 and J usage is TRBJ2-7; 10 bases match TRBD1. The CDR3 covers 17 residues. Germline V gives CDR1 MGHDK, CDR2 SYGVNS. After removal of 1 base from V and 5 bases from J, the junction contained 11 bases not matched to a gene.

This clone came up once. The chain is built from TRBV5-1 and TRBJ2-3, with 7 bases identical to TRBD1. The CDR3 runs 16 residues. V trimming: 4 bases; J trimming: 1 base; junction bases outside the gene matches: 9. Germline V CDR1 and CDR2: SGHRS, YFSETQ. DNA of the CDR3: TGCGCCAGCAGCATTTCGTACGGGACAGGCACAGATACGCAGTATTTT. As protein: CASSISYGTGTDTQYF.

This chain connects TRBV7-6 to TRBJ2-7; the D is unclear. This CDR3 is 12 amino acids long. V dropped 5 bases and J dropped 5 bases, with 10 bases sitting between them. Germline CDR1 and CDR2: SGHVS and FNYEAQ. The CDR3 region is CASSPRENEQYF. In DNA, the CDR3 is TGTGCCAGCAGCCCCCGTGAGAACGAGCAGTACTTC.

This chain links TRBV10-2 with TRBJ2-7, with TRBD1 matching 9 bases. The ends lost 6 bases at V and 1 base at J; junction bases unmatched: 7. Germline V gene lookup returns CDR1 WSHSY and CDR2 SAAADI. CDR3 length equals 15 residues. This chain's CDR3 is CASRGGTGSSYEQYF. CDR3 DNA sequence: TGCGCCAGCAGGGGCGGGACAGGGTCTTCCTACGAGCAGTACTTC.

V gene TRBV10-3 combines with J gene TRBJ2-7, with 10 bases matching TRBD1. The trim removed 3 bases at V and 5 bases at J, leaving 7 bases unmatched. This CDR3 spans 15 amino acids. Looked up from germline, CDR1 is ENHRY and CDR2 is SYGVKD. The CDR3 DNA is TGTGCCATCAGTGATAGCCGACAGGGGGCTAACGAGCAGTACTTC. Amino acid sequence: CAISDSRQGANEQYF.

Turning to this clone: The sample has other DNA sequences that encode this CDR3 too. The rearrangement joins TRBV18 to TRBJ2-5; TRBD1 matches at 11 bases. Trimming cost V 6 bases and J 5 bases; bases outside gene matches: 8. Per the germline V gene, CDR1 is KGHSH and CDR2 is LQKENI. CDR3 length: 15 residues. The CDR3 coding sequence is TGTGCCAGCTCCCCCGGGACAGGGGGTAGGGAGACCCAGTACTTC. This encodes CASSPGTGGRETQYF.

V usage is TRBV7-2 and J usage is TRBJ1-2; D is possibly TRBD1 (5 bases). CDR3 size: 14 residues. V shed 1 base and J shed 4 bases, with 10 bases lying between them. Germline V gives CDR1 SGHTA, CDR2 FQGNSA. CDR3 nucleotides: TGTGCCAGCAGCTTAGACGGGGGACCCTATGGCTACACCTTC. Protein product: CASSLDGGPYGYTF.

The J gene is TRBJ2-7, the V gene TRBV19; possible D gene TRBD1, 6 bases. V was trimmed by 5 bases and J by 2 bases, leaving 13 bases between them. The CDR3 is made up of 14 amino acids. Germline V gene data show CDR1 as LNHDA and CDR2 as SQIVND (reference sequence). The CDR3 bases are TGTGCCAGTAGTCGAGGGTGGGGGCCCTACGAGCAGTACTTC. Encoded protein: CASSRGWGPYEQYF.

This clone was seen a few times. The V call is TRBV5-1, the J call TRBJ1-2, with D possibly TRBD1 on 5 matching bases. The CDR3 contains 15 residues. The V end lost 4 bases, the J end lost 4 bases, and 17 bases lay between the germline ends. CDR1 is SGHRS, CDR2 YFSETQ, per germline. CDR3 DNA: TGCGCCAGCAGCAGCGGGGCCCTAGGGGCCTATGGCTACACCTTC. It is translated as CASSSGALGAYGYTF.

Note on this clone: Other DNA sequences in the same sample also yield this CDR3. This chain joins TRBV12-3 or TRBV12-4 and TRBJ2-7; 7 bases agree with TRBD2. The CDR3 runs to 12 residues. V lost 3 bases and J lost 10; bases outside the gene matches: 6. The CDR3 coding sequence is TGTGCCAGCAGTTTCGACGAGCGGGAACAGTACTTC. Translating gives CASSFDEREQYF.

The V gene is TRBV12-3 or TRBV12-4, the J gene TRBJ1-2; no clear D gene. The ends were cut back, 6 bases at V and 3 bases at J, with 2 bases in the middle. The CDR3 totals 10 residues. The CDR3 DNA sequence: TGTGCCAGCAGCTACTATGGCTACACCTTC. This gives the protein CASSYYGYTF.

This clone occurred once. This chain joins TRBV9 and TRBJ1-2; D perhaps matches TRBD1 (6 bases). Trimming cost V 4 bases and J 0 bases, with 10 bases left between them. Germline CDR1 and CDR2: SGDLS and YYNGEE. The CDR3 has 14 amino acids. The CDR3 region has the DNA TGTGCCAGCAGCAAACAGGGAGCTAACTATGGCTACACCTTC. It specifies CASSKQGANYGYTF.